One sample yielded the 30 T cell receptor beta chains listed below, sequenced in a study of blood T cell repertoires in COVID-19. Sequencing was performed with immunoSEQ multiplex PCR; in TCRdb, only in-frame clones are kept and a portion is missing. The sample carries around 300,000 clones, approximately 89% recorded once. Specimen: peripheral blood. The source of these receptors is a woman under 40 with COVID-19, enrolled during active disease.

This rearrangement joins TRBV20-1 to TRBJ2-7, with 8 bases matching TRBD1. Germline CDR1 DFQATT, CDR2 SNEGSKA (reference sequence). CDR3 length: 15 amino acids. V lost 3 bases, J lost 3 bases, and 10 bases stayed unmatched. The CDR3 loop is CSASWTGRGYYEQYF. The DNA for the CDR3 is TGCAGTGCTAGTTGGACAGGGCGAGGGTACTACGAGCAGTACTTC.

CDR3 amino acids: CATSDFPDYGYTF. The CDR3 nucleotides read TGTGCCACCAGTGATTTCCCCGACTATGGCTACACCTTC. This sequence joins TRBV24-1 and TRBJ1-2; D ambiguous. The CDR3 extends over 13 amino acids. V was pared by 1 base and J by 3 bases, with 5 bases between. Germline lookup yields CDR1 KGHDR and CDR2 SFDVKD.

The V gene is TRBV6-2 or TRBV6-3, the J gene TRBJ2-1; no clear D. Germline CDR1 MNHEY, CDR2 SVGEGT. V dropped 8 bases and J dropped 5 bases, with 19 bases sitting between them. The CDR3 has 15 residues. The DNA of the CDR3 is TGTGCCAGCGGTTCTTTAGCCCAACTAAACAATGAGCAGTTCTTC. It yields the protein CASGSLAQLNNEQFF.

As concerns this clone: Other DNA sequences of this sample code for an identical CDR3. The V call is TRBV19, the J call TRBJ1-2; TRBD1 agrees at 9 bases. V dropped 5 bases and J dropped 7; count of bases not matched to a gene: 5. This CDR3 is 13 amino acids long. Germline CDR1 and CDR2: LNHDA and SQIVND (reference sequence). The CDR3 nucleotides are TGTGCCAGTAGTCCCGGGACAGGGTTTGGCTACACCTTC. Encoded protein: CASSPGTGFGYTF.

This chain joins TRBV2 and TRBJ2-7; possible D gene TRBD2, 5 bases. Trimming left V 0 bases short and J 6 bases short, with 12 bases between. This CDR3 is built from 14 residues. From germline, CDR1 is SNHLY and CDR2 FYNNEI. The DNA for the CDR3 is TGTGCCAGCAGTGAAGCGCTTCGGACTGCCGAGCAGTACGTC. Translated, it gives CASSEALRTAEQYV.

The chain joins TRBV19 to TRBJ1-1, with 9 bases identical to TRBD1. The CDR3 spans 16 residues. Germline V gene data show CDR1 as LNHDA and CDR2 as SQIVND (reference sequence). Trimming took 4 bases from V and 6 from J; bases not matched to a gene: 12. CDR3 sequence reads: CASSNRPGQGIPEAFF. As DNA, the CDR3 is TGTGCCAGTAGTAATCGACCGGGACAGGGTATCCCTGAAGCTTTCTTT.

The V gene is TRBV2, the J gene TRBJ2-7, with D perhaps TRBD2 (5 bases). V lost 5 bases and J 1 base, leaving 15 bases between the germline ends. Germline CDR1 SNHLY, CDR2 FYNNEI. The CDR3 runs 15 residues. The CDR3 nucleotides read TGTGCCAGCAGTTCCGGGATCCTGGGTTCCTACGAGCAGTACGTC. Its protein is CASSSGILGSYEQYV.

The chain recombines TRBV5-1 with TRBJ2-5, with 10 bases matching TRBD2. With 5 bases clipped from V and 5 bases from J, the junction kept 24 bases outside the gene matches. Germline V gene data show CDR1 as SGHRS and CDR2 as YFSETQ. The CDR3 totals 20 residues. In DNA form, the CDR3 reads TGCGCCAGCAGATACCTACGAGGCCTAGCGGGGGAGGAAATTTTGGAGACCCAGTACTTC. Amino acids: CASRYLRGLAGEEILETQYF.

The table lists this clone with a count of one. This sequence joins TRBV11-2 and TRBJ2-2; D possibly corresponds to TRBD1 (5 bases). V was shortened by 1 base and J by 6 bases, with 15 bases between the two germline ends. The CDR3 extends over 16 amino acids. Per the germline V gene, CDR1 is SGHAT and CDR2 is FQNNGV. CDR3: CASSLGWTKSSGELFF. In nucleotides, the CDR3 is TGTGCCAGCAGCTTAGGATGGACAAAATCGTCCGGGGAGCTGTTTTTT.

J is TRBJ2-2 and V is TRBV2; 9 bases are shared with TRBD1. The CDR3 runs to 15 residues. Germline V gene data show CDR1 as SNHLY and CDR2 as FYNNEI. Trimming cost V 6 bases and J 0 bases; bases outside gene matches: 2. This chain's CDR3 is CASRRQGANTGELFF. In DNA, the CDR3 is TGTGCCAGCAGGCGACAGGGGGCGAACACCGGGGAGCTGTTTTTT.

In regard to this clone: A far larger clone is a single base away, which makes a read error likely. The chain uses TRBV7-9 and TRBJ1-5; TRBD1 matches at 7 bases. The germline CDR1 and CDR2 sequences are SEHNR and FQNEAQ (reference sequence). The V segment lost 5 bases and the J segment 6 bases; nucleotides outside the gene matches: 1. The CDR3 is 12 residues long. Here the CDR3 DNA reads TGTGCCAGCAGCGCAGGGGGTCAGCCCCAGCATTTT. Protein product: CASSAGGQPQHF.

This clone has a handful of counts. The V call is TRBV19, the J call TRBJ1-6, with D unresolved. The CDR3 contains 14 residues. Germline CDR1 and CDR2: LNHDA and SQIVND (reference sequence). Trimming pared 6 bases from V and 8 bases from J, leaving 14 bases between. The CDR3 DNA reads TGTGCCAGTAGCGCCGGGTTTTCTGATTCACCCCTCCACTTT. The encoded protein is CASSAGFSDSPLHF.

The rearrangement joins TRBV4-1 to TRBJ2-3; 9 nucleotides agree with TRBD2. The trim removed 1 base at V and 3 bases at J, leaving 8 bases unmatched. The CDR3 spans 17 residues. Germline CDR1 reads MGHRA; CDR2 reads YSYEKL. CDR3: CASSQVRGGAKTDTQYF. CDR3 in DNA: TGCGCCAGCAGCCAAGTTCGCGGGGGGGCTAAGACAGATACGCAGTATTTT.

This rearrangement joins TRBV6-2 or TRBV6-3 to TRBJ1-1; D not resolved. The CDR3 is 13 residues long. Trimming shortened V by 4 bases and J by 1 base, and 7 bases separated the two germline ends. The germline V gene encodes CDR1 MNHEY and CDR2 SVGEGT. CDR3 DNA: TGTGCCAGCAGTTTGCGGGAGAACACTGAAGCTTTCTTT. Translated: CASSLRENTEAFF.

The rearrangement joins TRBV2 to TRBJ1-4; D is perhaps TRBD1 (5 bases). Trimming stripped 11 bases from V and 5 bases from J, with 15 bases between. The germline V gene has CDR1 SNHLY and CDR2 FYNNEI. The CDR3 has 13 amino acids. As DNA, the CDR3 is TGTGCCGGAAAGATACAGGAGAATGAAAAACTGTTTTTT. This sequence encodes CAGKIQENEKLFF.

This chain uses TRBV18 with TRBJ2-1; TRBD2 matches 13 bases. Germline V gene data show CDR1 as KGHSH and CDR2 as LQKENI. This CDR3 region has 18 residues. The trim removed 3 bases at V and 3 bases at J, leaving 8 bases unmatched. The CDR3 sequence: CASSPGTSGEGFYNEQFF. The CDR3 nucleotides are TGTGCCAGCTCACCCGGGACTAGCGGGGAGGGATTCTACAATGAGCAGTTCTTC.

This clone was picked up one time. The chain links TRBV24-1 to TRBJ1-5; possible D gene TRBD1, 6 bases. With 4 bases removed from V and 0 bases from J, the gap between germline ends came to 9 bases. The CDR3 length is 15 residues. Germline CDR1 reads KGHDR; CDR2 reads SFDVKD. The CDR3 sequence is CATSDGQISNQPQHF. The CDR3 nucleotides read TGTGCCACCAGTGACGGACAGATTAGCAATCAGCCCCAGCATTTT.

The CDR3 DNA reads as TGCGCCAGCAGCCAAGGACAACGCACTGAAGCTTTCTTT. It specifies CASSQGQRTEAFF. This rearrangement joins TRBV4-1 to TRBJ1-1; no firm D call. This CDR3 comprises 13 residues. Germline lookup yields CDR1 MGHRA and CDR2 YSYEKL. Trimming pared 1 base from V and 4 bases from J, leaving 7 bases between.

This clone was counted a few times. The CDR3 coding sequence is TGCGCCAGCAGTCAGTTCCAGGGCTACGAGCAGTACTTC. Protein: CASSQFQGYEQYF. The chain recombines TRBV5-1 with TRBJ2-7, with D tentatively TRBD1 (5 bases). CDR3 length equals 13 residues. Deletions cut 5 bases from V and 3 bases from J, with 12 bases between. Germline lookup yields CDR1 SGHRS and CDR2 YFSETQ.

V usage is TRBV4-1 and J usage is TRBJ1-5; D ambiguous. Germline CDR1 reads MGHRA; CDR2 reads YSYEKL. The V and J ends lost 0 bases and 9 bases respectively, with 9 bases between them. The CDR3 covers 13 residues. CDR3 DNA: TGCGCCAGCAGCCAAGATCCGTCGGGGCCCCAGCATTTT. Translation gives CASSQDPSGPQHF.

The gene calls are TRBV5-1 and TRBJ2-3, with 7 bases aligning to TRBD2. The CDR3 has 17 amino acids. In germline, CDR1 is SGHRS, CDR2 YFSETQ. With 1 base clipped from V and 0 bases from J, the junction kept 8 bases outside the gene matches. The chain's CDR3 is CASSLLPSGPSTDTQYF. CDR3 nucleotide sequence: TGCGCCAGCAGCTTGTTACCTAGCGGTCCTAGCACAGATACGCAGTATTTT.

The V call is TRBV15, the J call TRBJ1-2, with a tentative D call TRBD1 (5 bases). V was trimmed by 1 base and J by 7 bases, leaving 16 bases between them. CDR1 is LNHNV and CDR2 is YYDKDF in the germline V gene (reference sequence). The CDR3 has 15 amino acids. For the CDR3, the DNA is TGTGCCACCAGCAGAGTAGGATCAGGGTCTTTTGGCTACACCTTC. It encodes CATSRVGSGSFGYTF.

This rearrangement joins TRBV29-1 to TRBJ1-2, with TRBD1 matching 11 bases. Trimming cost V 7 bases and J 3 bases; bases outside gene matches: 7. The CDR3 length is 14 residues. Germline CDR1 and CDR2: SQVTM and ANQGSEA. This CDR3 reads CSGFRTGGDYGYTF. CDR3 bases: TGCAGCGGGTTTCGGACAGGGGGCGACTATGGCTACACCTTC.

The chain has TRBV27 and TRBJ1-6; no clear D. This CDR3 contains 14 residues. Germline CDR1 and CDR2: MNHEY and SMNVEV (reference sequence). Trimming shortened V by 3 bases and J by 4 bases, and 7 bases separated the two germline ends. This CDR3 reads CASSFSEYNSPLHF. CDR3 in DNA: TGTGCCAGCAGTTTTAGTGAATATAATTCACCCCTCCACTTT.

The chain has TRBV30 and TRBJ1-1; D ambiguous. The CDR3 is 13 amino acids. V was cut by 4 bases and J by 1 base, with 10 bases left in between. The germline V gene has CDR1 GTSNPN and CDR2 SVGIG (reference sequence). The chain's CDR3 is CAWNPRRNTEAFF. Written as DNA, the CDR3 is TGTGCCTGGAACCCCCGCAGGAACACTGAAGCTTTCTTT.

The V and J genes are TRBV19 and TRBJ2-7; D uncertain. Germline loops: CDR1 LNHDA, CDR2 SQIVND (reference sequence). The CDR3 length is 13 residues. Trimming pared 7 bases from V and 1 base from J, leaving 11 bases between. The CDR3 DNA reads as TGTGCCAGTACCGATGGCCCGTCCTACGAGCAGTACGTC. Translating it yields CASTDGPSYEQYV.

This chain joins TRBV7-9 and TRBJ2-1; D possibly corresponds to TRBD2 (6 bases). Trimming took off 2 bases at V and 4 bases at J, with 12 bases between the two ends. Germline V gene sequence: CDR1 SEHNR, CDR2 FQNEAQ (reference sequence). The CDR3 loop spans 15 amino acids. CDR3 nucleotides: TGTGCCAGCAGCTTATCCGGCGGGAAATACAATGAGCAGTTCTTC. It specifies CASSLSGGKYNEQFF.

The V gene is TRBV2, the J gene TRBJ2-2; possible D gene TRBD1, 5 bases. Germline CDR1 is SNHLY and CDR2 is FYNNEI. The length of the CDR3 is 16 residues. V was pared by 3 bases and J by 1 base, with 12 bases between. CDR3 nucleotides: TGTGCCAGCAGTGAGGAACTACAGGTGAACACCGGGGAGCTGTTTTTT. Translation gives CASSEELQVNTGELFF.

The chain employs TRBV7-9 and TRBJ1-1; D unclear. Trimming shortened V by 8 bases and J by 3 bases, and 19 bases separated the two germline ends. The CDR3 totals 15 residues. The germline gives CDR1 SEHNR, CDR2 FQNEAQ (reference sequence). The CDR3 here is CASSSGTNHDTEAFF. Here the CDR3 DNA reads TGTGCCAGCTCTAGTGGCACTAACCATGACACTGAAGCTTTCTTT. Based on the CDR3 plus reference TRBV7-9 and TRBJ1-1, the full variable domain is DTGVSQNPRHKITKRGQNVTFRCDPISEHNRLYWYRQTLGQGPEFLTYFQNEAQLEKSRLLSDRFSAERPKGSFSTLEIQRTEQGDSAMYLCASSSGTNHDTEAFFGQGTRLTVV.

The V and J genes are TRBV24-1 and TRBJ1-2; possibly TRBD1 for D (5 bases). Trimming shortened V by 2 bases and J by 6 bases, and 18 bases separated the two germline ends. Germline-derived CDR1 and CDR2 are KGHDR and SFDVKD. There are 16 residues in the CDR3. The CDR3 region has the DNA TGTGCCACCAGTGATTCAGGGTCTACCCCTCCGGATGGCTACACCTTC. Its protein is CATSDSGSTPPDGYTF.